The 28 T cell receptor beta chains reported below all come from one sample, sequenced in a study of T cell changes during pregnancy in multiple sclerosis. The method was immunoSEQ multiplex PCR; TCRdb's version includes in-frame clones alone and lacks a portion of them. The sample records approximately 90,000 clones, just under 95% being singletons. Source: peripheral blood, taken in the third trimester of pregnancy. These receptors were collected from a female donor with multiple sclerosis, enrolled in a pregnancy study.

The chain carries TRBV19 and TRBJ2-7; D unclear. Between the trimmed V and J ends, which lost 6 bases and 0 bases, there was a span of 12 bases. The CDR3 spans 14 residues. Germline CDR1 and CDR2: LNHDA and SQIVND (reference sequence). The CDR3 reads CASSIYPGSYEQYF. The CDR3 DNA reads as TGTGCCAGTAGCATCTATCCGGGCTCCTACGAGCAGTACTTC.

The chain joins TRBV5-4 to TRBJ2-3; TRBD2 agrees at 9 bases. This CDR3 comprises 17 residues. Germline V gene sequence: CDR1 SGHNT, CDR2 YYREEE (reference sequence). The V gene end was trimmed by 0 bases and the J gene end by 5 bases; junction bases not matched to a gene: 10. CDR3 sequence: CASSLERREGREDTQYF. The CDR3 DNA is TGTGCCAGCAGCTTGGAGCGGCGGGAGGGCCGGGAAGATACGCAGTATTTT. The full variable domain, completed using reference TRBV5-4 and TRBJ2-3, is ETGVTQSPTHLIKTRGQQVTLRCSSQSGHNTVSWYQQALGQGPQFIFQYYREEENGRGNFPPRFSGLQFPNYSSELNVNALELDDSALYLCASSLERREGREDTQYFGPGTRLTVL.

The chain uses TRBV18 and TRBJ2-7, with TRBD1 matching 12 bases. V shed 3 bases, J shed 6 bases, and the junction held 6 bases outside the gene matches. Per the germline V gene, CDR1 is KGHSH and CDR2 is LQKENI. The CDR3 is 15 residues long. In DNA, the CDR3 is TGTGCCAGCTCACCCCTTGGGACAGGGGGCTTCGAGCAGTACTTC. Protein sequence: CASSPLGTGGFEQYF.

This chain uses TRBV28 with TRBJ1-2; TRBD1 matches at 7 bases. With V trimmed by 3 bases and J by 4 bases, 5 bases remained unmatched. Germline V gene lookup returns CDR1 MDHEN and CDR2 SYDVKM. The CDR3 contains 14 residues. The CDR3 bases are TGTGCCAGCAGTTTGGACAGGAGGGGCTATGGCTACACCTTC. As protein: CASSLDRRGYGYTF.

The rearrangement uses TRBV7-2 and TRBJ1-2; D remains ambiguous. Germline V gene lookup returns CDR1 SGHTA and CDR2 FQGNSA. The CDR3 loop spans 15 amino acids. Deletions cut 3 bases from V and 3 bases from J, with 14 bases between. CDR3 DNA: TGTGCCAGCAGCTTGCAGAATTTCCAAGACTATGGCTACACCTTC. The encoded protein is CASSLQNFQDYGYTF.

The genes are TRBV6-5 and TRBJ2-5, with 8 bases aligning to TRBD1. Germline-derived CDR1 and CDR2 are MNHEY and SVGAGI. J gave up 2 bases and V 6 bases, and 2 bases lay outside the gene matches. The CDR3 has 13 amino acids. The CDR3 DNA is TGTGCCAGCAGCGGGACAGGACAAGAGACCCAGTACTTC. Encoded protein: CASSGTGQETQYF.

The J gene is TRBJ2-7, the V gene TRBV30; D uncertain. In germline, CDR1 is GTSNPN, CDR2 SVGIG (reference sequence). The CDR3 is made up of 11 amino acids. The V end was cut by 2 bases, the J end by 4 bases, with 6 bases between. The CDR3 sequence is CAWSSQYEQYF. CDR3 nucleotide sequence: TGTGCCTGGAGTTCCCAGTACGAGCAGTACTTC.

The chain carries TRBV5-5 and TRBJ2-5, with TRBD2 matching over 9 bases. CDR3 length equals 16 residues. J was trimmed by 1 base and V by 0 bases; bases with no gene match: 4. Germline CDR1 is SGHKS and CDR2 is YYEKEE (reference sequence). CDR3: CASSLGLAGLQETQYF. CDR3 DNA: TGTGCCAGCAGCTTGGGCCTAGCGGGGCTCCAAGAGACCCAGTACTTC.

The rearrangement links TRBV29-1 to TRBJ1-5; D remains unclear. V was cut by 7 bases and J by 7 bases, with 14 bases left in between. The CDR3 extends over 12 amino acids. In germline, CDR1 is SQVTM, CDR2 ANQGSEA. In DNA, the CDR3 is TGCAGCGCGCAAGTATCGGGGCAGCCCCAGCATTTT. This codes for CSAQVSGQPQHF.

The J gene is TRBJ2-7, the V gene TRBV29-1; 10 bases map to TRBD2. Germline loops: CDR1 SQVTM, CDR2 ANQGSEA. This CDR3 has 13 amino acids. J gave up 3 bases and V 5 bases, and 4 bases lay outside the gene matches. The CDR3 protein is CSVKTSGLYEQYF. In DNA form, the CDR3 reads TGCAGCGTTAAGACTAGCGGGCTCTACGAGCAGTACTTC.

The chain carries TRBV6-4 and TRBJ1-2; 9 bases agree with TRBD1. Germline CDR1 and CDR2: MRHNA and SNTAGT. V lost 7 bases, J lost 8 bases, and 11 bases stayed unmatched. The CDR3 sequence is 14 residues long. CDR3 protein: CASNPGTGSRGYTF. The CDR3 DNA reads as TGTGCCAGCAACCCCGGGACAGGGAGTCGGGGCTACACCTTC.

The rearrangement links TRBV28 to TRBJ1-5; tentatively, D is TRBD1 (6 bases). Germline lookup yields CDR1 MDHEN and CDR2 SYDVKM. This CDR3 is built from 15 residues. The germline V and J ends were trimmed by 1 base and 4 bases, with 11 bases remaining between them. The CDR3 nucleotides read TGTGCCAGCAGTTTATCAGGGGCGCGAAATCAGCCCCAGCATTTT. This codes for CASSLSGARNQPQHF.

The chain joins TRBV7-9 to TRBJ2-3; 15 nucleotides align to TRBD2. Per germline, CDR1 SEHNR and CDR2 FQNEAQ (reference sequence). This CDR3 spans 18 amino acids. V was clipped by 5 bases and J by 5 bases; unmatched bases: 11. The CDR3, as DNA: TGTGCCAGCAGCGGACTAGCGGGAGGGCCGCCTGACCTAGATACGCAGTATTTT. Amino acid sequence: CASSGLAGGPPDLDTQYF.

As for this clone: Other DNA sequences in this specimen translate into the identical CDR3. This chain connects TRBV5-1 to TRBJ2-1, with TRBD2 matching 10 bases. V shed 5 bases, J shed 3 bases, and the junction held 5 bases outside the gene matches. This CDR3 is built from 15 residues. From germline, CDR1 is SGHRS and CDR2 YFSETQ. CDR3 residues: CASSFSGGGYNEQFF. As DNA, the CDR3 is TGCGCCAGCAGTTTCAGCGGGGGGGGCTACAATGAGCAGTTCTTC.

The chain has TRBV7-2 and TRBJ1-5; 8 bases align to TRBD1. The CDR3 consists of 15 residues. V lost 3 bases, J lost 0 bases, and 1 base stayed unmatched. Germline V CDR1 and CDR2: SGHTA, FQGNSA. CDR3 in DNA: TGTGCCAGCAGCTTCGGACAGGGTAGCAATCAGCCCCAGCATTTT. Protein: CASSFGQGSNQPQHF.

This rearrangement joins TRBV5-1 to TRBJ1-1; D not certain. V dropped 3 bases and J dropped 0 bases, with 3 bases sitting between them. The length of the CDR3 is 12 residues. The germline gives CDR1 SGHRS, CDR2 YFSETQ. The CDR3 spells CASSSVNTEAFF. The CDR3 nucleotides are TGCGCCAGCAGCTCAGTGAACACTGAAGCTTTCTTT. Drawing the rest from reference TRBV5-1 and TRBJ1-1, the complete variable domain is KAGVTQTPRYLIKTRGQQVTLSCSPISGHRSVSWYQQTPGQGLQFLFEYFSETQRNKGNFPGRFSGRQFSNSRSEMNVSTLELGDSALYLCASSSVNTEAFFGQGTRLTVV.

This chain joins TRBV5-1 and TRBJ2-3; 9 nucleotides align to TRBD2. V lost 0 bases and J lost 3; bases outside the gene matches: 2. The CDR3 runs to 15 residues. The germline V gene encodes CDR1 SGHRS and CDR2 YFSETQ. CDR3 nucleotides: TGCGCCAGCAGCTTGGCTAGCGGGACGACAGATACGCAGTATTTT. It yields the protein CASSLASGTTDTQYF.

The gene calls are TRBV14 and TRBJ1-2; D remains unclear. This CDR3 comprises 14 residues. V lost 4 bases and J lost 8, with 17 bases in between. Germline V CDR1 and CDR2: SGHDN, FVKESK. The CDR3 loop reads CASSRREQFKGYTF. The CDR3 nucleotides are TGTGCCAGCAGCCGGAGGGAGCAATTCAAAGGCTACACCTTC.

This sequence joins TRBV2 and TRBJ2-3; tentatively, D is TRBD2 (6 bases). Germline CDR1 and CDR2: SNHLY and FYNNEI. The CDR3 runs to 17 residues. Trimming removed 4 bases from V and 2 bases from J, with 19 bases in between. CDR3 nucleotide sequence: TGTGCCAGCAGTGCTTATACTAGCAGGAGAAACACAGATACGCAGTATTTT. It is translated as CASSAYTSRRNTDTQYF.

This chain uses TRBV9 with TRBJ1-4; 9 bases agree with TRBD1. This CDR3 spans 16 amino acids. Germline-derived CDR1 and CDR2 are SGDLS and YYNGEE. The junction had 8 bases not matched to a gene; V was cut back by 0 bases and J by 8 bases. The CDR3 DNA reads as TGTGCCAGCAGCGTAGGTCCGGGACAGGGAGGAGAAAAACTGTTTTTT. Its translation is CASSVGPGQGGEKLFF.

There are many counts of this clone. The chain uses TRBV6-1 and TRBJ1-1; TRBD1 aligns across 11 bases. After removal of 4 bases from V and 4 bases from J, the junction contained 2 bases not matched to a gene. CDR1 is MNHNS and CDR2 is SASEGT in the germline V gene. CDR3 size: 14 residues. The CDR3 loop reads CASSAGTGGTEAFF. Here the CDR3 DNA reads TGTGCCAGCAGTGCCGGGACAGGGGGCACTGAAGCTTTCTTT.

Comments on this clone: Compared with germline, one end of the junction differs, possibly owing to a read error. The rearrangement joins TRBV2 to TRBJ1-2, with D possibly TRBD1 on 5 matching bases. The V gene's germline CDR1 is SNHLY and CDR2 FYNNEI. The CDR3 has 13 residues. CDR3 region: CASSEVSGLGYTF. Written as DNA, the CDR3 is TGTGCCAGCAGCGAAGTCTCGGGACTTGGCTACACCTTC.

The chain recombines TRBV27 with TRBJ2-7; D not certain. Germline assignment: CDR1 MNHEY and CDR2 SMNVEV (reference sequence). This CDR3 has 13 amino acids. The V end lost 10 bases, the J end lost 3 bases, and 16 bases lay between the germline ends. The CDR3 sequence is CATRTATSYEQYF. For the CDR3, the DNA is TGTGCCACCCGAACAGCCACAAGCTACGAGCAGTACTTC.

Turning to this clone: A read error may produce the germline difference seen at one junction end. The genes are TRBV5-1 and TRBJ2-7; 7 bases map to TRBD2. The CDR3 is made up of 12 amino acids. Germline V gene sequence: CDR1 SGHRS, CDR2 YFSETQ. CDR3 sequence (DNA): TGCGCCAGCAGCTTCCAGGGACGCGGGGGTGAGTTC. Translation: CASSFQGRGGEF.

V usage is TRBV19 and J usage is TRBJ2-1, with 11 nucleotides matching TRBD1. This CDR3 contains 15 residues. In germline, CDR1 is LNHDA, CDR2 SQIVND (reference sequence). The junction had 7 bases not matched to a gene; V was cut back by 4 bases and J by 8 bases. The CDR3 sequence is CASSTPGQGEHEQFF. CDR3 nucleotides: TGTGCCAGTAGTACCCCGGGACAGGGGGAGCATGAGCAGTTCTTC.

This chain connects TRBV7-8 to TRBJ2-3, with no clear D. V lost 5 bases and J lost 3, with 15 bases in between. The length of the CDR3 is 15 residues. Germline V CDR1 and CDR2: SGHVS, FQNEAQ. The CDR3 DNA sequence: TGTGCCAGCAGCCCAAGGAGCAGCTTTACAGATACGCAGTATTTT. Protein: CASSPRSSFTDTQYF.

Note on this clone: At one end the junction does not follow the germline gene, possibly because of a read error. V usage is TRBV6-1 and J usage is TRBJ2-7, with 9 positions matching TRBD1. CDR1 is MNHNS and CDR2 is SASEGT in the germline V gene. CDR3 size: 13 residues. The CDR3 is CASSDPRDRGGCF. The CDR3 bases are TGTGCCAGCAGTGACCCGCGAGACAGGGGGGGATGCTTC.

The chain recombines TRBV2 with TRBJ2-2; no reliable D call. Trimming stripped 6 bases from V and 5 bases from J, with 4 bases between. Looked up from germline, CDR1 is SNHLY and CDR2 is FYNNEI. The CDR3 length is 11 residues. CDR3 in DNA: TGTGCCAGCAGGGAGACCGGGGAGCTGTTTTTT. Encoded protein: CASRETGELFF.